This TCR beta chain originates from a study of cytomegalovirus exposure and HLA in healthy donors. Whole-study results and caveats: The authors enumerated 164 TCR beta chains as linked to cytomegalovirus.

The assay was immunoSEQ multiplex PCR, and TCRdb's table has in-frame clones only and misses some. The table has some 150,000 clones, approximately 90% seen once; the top ten hold about 0.75%. This CDR3 region has 14 residues. Trimming cost V 3 bases and J 4 bases, with 12 bases left between them. Germline CDR1 reads SEHNR; CDR2 reads FQNEAQ (reference sequence). In the case of this clone: What it binds is not known.

This sequence was found in a man between 18 and 35 years old in good health and CMV-seronegative. This chain links TRBV7-9 with TRBJ2-5; D is possibly TRBD1 (5 bases). The source material was PBMCs. DNA of the CDR3: TGTGCCAGCAGCTTGGCCAGGGTCGGAGAGACCCAGTACTTC. Amino acids: CASSLARVGETQYF.